The T cell receptor beta chain described here comes from a study of T-cell reconstitution after alpha-beta-depleted transplantation in children. Germline assignment: CDR1 MNHEY and CDR2 SMNVEV (reference sequence). This CDR3 is built from 17 residues. V shed 3 bases and J 6 bases; nucleotides not matched to a gene: 9. Using unique molecular identifiers, the investigators prepared the TCRbeta library. TCRdb redid the calling of the PCR reads with MiXCR, one entry per CDR3 protein. The sample contains about 22,000 distinct CDR3 sequences, 9.5% to 13% of which appear only once. This clonotype was seen ten or more times.

V is TRBV27 and J is TRBJ2-1; 12 positions agree with TRBD2. The sequence came from a human donor who donated a stem cell graft to a child with chronic granulomatous disease. The sample was PBMCs from the stem cell graft donor, taken from the stem cell graft. DNA for the CDR3: TGTGCCAGCAGTTTTTTGCTAGCGGGAGGGCCGGGCAATGAGCAGTTCTTC. Its protein is CASSFLLAGGPGNEQFF.